The 5 T cell receptor beta chains below were found in one sample sequenced in a study of T cell responses to AZD1222 COVID-19 vaccine. The assay was immunoSEQ multiplex PCR, and TCRdb's table has in-frame clones only and misses some. Here the sample spans around 130,000 clones, approximately 94% being singletons. The starting material was peripheral blood, obtained on day 0 of AZD1222 vaccination. These receptors were obtained from an adult in good health.

The gene calls are TRBV5-1 and TRBJ2-5; 8 bases match TRBD2. The CDR3 is made up of 14 amino acids. CDR1 is SGHRS, CDR2 YFSETQ, per germline. Germline trimming cut 2 bases from V and 2 bases from J; bases unmatched to any gene: 2. The CDR3 region has the DNA TGCGCCAGCAGCTTTCGGGGGGGACAAGAGACCCAGTACTTC. Amino acids: CASSFRGGQETQYF.

The chain links TRBV11-2 to TRBJ2-1; D call uncertain. The V gene lost 7 bases and the J gene lost 3 bases, with 19 bases spanning the gap. This CDR3 comprises 16 residues. CDR1 is SGHAT, CDR2 FQNNGV, per germline. This CDR3 reads CASTPETRSFYNEQFF. In DNA form, the CDR3 reads TGTGCCAGCACCCCTGAAACGCGCTCCTTCTACAATGAGCAGTTCTTC. The variable domain in full, completed from reference TRBV11-2 and TRBJ2-1, reads EAGVAQSPRYKIIEKRQSVAFWCNPISGHATLYWYQQILGQGPKLLIQFQNNGVVDDSQLPKDRFSAERLKGVDSTLKIQPAKLEDSAVYLCASTPETRSFYNEQFFGPGTRLTVL.

This rearrangement joins TRBV6-5 to TRBJ1-4; 7 bases match TRBD1. This CDR3 has 15 residues. Trimming took 6 bases from V and 5 from J; bases not matched to a gene: 9. Germline lookup yields CDR1 MNHEY and CDR2 SVGAGI. CDR3 in DNA: TGTGCCAGCAGGAGCCTGGGACAGCAGAATGAAAAACTGTTTTTT. Encoded protein: CASRSLGQQNEKLFF.

The rearrangement uses TRBV6-6 and TRBJ2-1; D ambiguous. The V gene lost 2 bases and the J gene lost 2 bases, with 13 bases spanning the gap. The CDR3 runs to 16 residues. CDR1 is MNHNY, CDR2 SVGAGI, per germline (reference sequence). The CDR3 DNA reads as TGTGCCAGCAGTTACCAAGGGATTCGCCCCTACAATGAGCAGTTCTTC. Translating it yields CASSYQGIRPYNEQFF.

V and J are TRBV25-1 and TRBJ1-2; D gene unclear. V was cut by 4 bases and J by 6 bases, with 12 bases left in between. Germline-derived CDR1 and CDR2 are MGHDK and SYGVNS. This CDR3 has 13 amino acids. DNA of the CDR3: TGTGCCAGCAGTGCCCCGAACAGAGATGGCTACACCTTC. Protein sequence: CASSAPNRDGYTF.